What follows are 9 T cell receptor beta chains derived from one specimen sequenced in a study of shared clonotypes between healthy human individuals. Using immunoSEQ multiplex PCR, the repertoire was profiled, and TCRdb retains in-frame clones only, with some absent. The sample carries roughly 1 million clones, approximately 72% recorded once. Sequencing input: memory CD4+ T cells sorted from blood. Subset reported: CD45RA-negative fraction. These receptors were obtained from a man aged 18 to 29 in good health.

The chain combines TRBV29-1 with TRBJ1-1; the D gene is possibly TRBD1 (5 bases). CDR3 length: 14 residues. V was cut by 5 bases and J by 0 bases, with 13 bases left in between. Germline CDR1 and CDR2: SQVTM and ANQGSEA. The CDR3 DNA follows: TGCAGCGTTTACGGGACCTATTTGAACACTGAAGCTTTCTTT. This encodes CSVYGTYLNTEAFF.

There are a few counts of this clone. The chain recombines TRBV7-2 with TRBJ2-7; D possibly corresponds to TRBD2 (5 bases). The CDR3 extends over 14 amino acids. Per the germline V gene, CDR1 is SGHTA and CDR2 is FQGNSA. Trimming removed 5 bases from V and 2 bases from J, with 13 bases in between. In nucleotides, the CDR3 is TGTGCCAGCAGCGAGGGTCCCAAGGCCTACGAGCAGTACTTC. Residues: CASSEGPKAYEQYF.

This chain links TRBV14 with TRBJ2-1; the D is unclear. The V gene's germline CDR1 is SGHDN and CDR2 FVKESK. This CDR3 region has 13 residues. V was cut by 4 bases and J by 7 bases, with 11 bases left in between. The CDR3 region has the DNA TGTGCCAGCAGCCTACATGGTAGTAATGAGCAGTTCTTC. Its translation is CASSLHGSNEQFF.

This clone was detected only once. The same CDR3 arises from other DNA sequences in this sample as well. CDR3: CASSWGQGSYNEQFF. The DNA for the CDR3 is TGTGCCAGCAGCTGGGGACAGGGCTCCTACAATGAGCAGTTCTTC. The chain combines TRBV5-6 with TRBJ2-1; 9 positions agree with TRBD1. With V trimmed by 3 bases and J by 0 bases, 1 base remained unmatched. CDR1 SGHDT and CDR2 YYEEEE come from the germline V gene. The CDR3 has 15 residues.

Here the CDR3 reads CASTGSPYEQYF. The CDR3 DNA reads TGTGCCAGCACAGGTTCGCCATACGAGCAGTACTTC. The V call is TRBV6-6, the J call TRBJ2-7; D is uncertain. V lost 7 bases and J 4 bases, leaving 11 bases between the germline ends. The germline gives CDR1 MNHNY, CDR2 SVGAGI (reference sequence). The CDR3 contains 12 residues.

The J gene is TRBJ2-1, the V gene TRBV5-4; TRBD2 matches at 7 bases. Germline V gene lookup returns CDR1 SGHNT and CDR2 YYREEE (reference sequence). The CDR3 contains 15 residues. V was clipped by 5 bases and J by 8 bases; unmatched bases: 13. CDR3 DNA sequence: TGTGCCAGCAGTCGTGGACTAGTTGGAGCGGATGAGCAGTTCTTC. This encodes CASSRGLVGADEQFF. Filled out from reference TRBV5-4 and TRBJ2-1, the complete variable domain reads ETGVTQSPTHLIKTRGQQVTLRCSSQSGHNTVSWYQQALGQGPQFIFQYYREEENGRGNFPPRFSGLQFPNYSSELNVNALELDDSALYLCASSRGLVGADEQFFGPGTRLTVL.

V and J are TRBV19 and TRBJ2-7, with D perhaps matching TRBD1 or TRBD2 (5 bases each). This CDR3 spans 15 amino acids. Trimming shortened V by 1 base and J by 3 bases, and 13 bases separated the two germline ends. Germline loops: CDR1 LNHDA, CDR2 SQIVND (reference sequence). The DNA of the CDR3 is TGTGCCAGTAGTATAGCGGGCTCGAGGGGCTACGAGCAGTACTTC. Residues: CASSIAGSRGYEQYF.

The genes are TRBV6-1 and TRBJ2-3, with 9 bases aligning to TRBD1. Germline CDR1 MNHNS, CDR2 SASEGT. V was pared by 6 bases and J by 6 bases, with 10 bases of the junction left unmatched. CDR3 length equals 15 residues. The CDR3 nucleotides read TGTGCCAGCAGGGACTCGGGACAGGGTGTTGATACGCAGTATTTT. This gives the protein CASRDSGQGVDTQYF.

This rearrangement joins TRBV2 to TRBJ1-5, with D hard to call. Germline-derived CDR1 and CDR2 are SNHLY and FYNNEI. The ends were cut back, 6 bases at V and 0 bases at J, with 6 bases in the middle. The CDR3 is made up of 13 amino acids. The CDR3 DNA sequence: TGTGCCAGCAGAGAATATAGCAATCAGCCCCAGCATTTT. It yields the protein CASREYSNQPQHF.